This TCR beta chain appears in the sequencing data of a study of T-cell memory formation after mild COVID-19. This clonotype occurred a few times. TCRdb fed the 5' RACE reads into MiXCR, producing one record per CDR3 protein. The sample lists fewer than 50,000 distinct CDR3 sequences, 7.3% occurring once. The germline V gene encodes CDR1 KGHSH and CDR2 LQKENI. This CDR3 contains 16 residues. V trimming: 1 base; J trimming: 3 bases; junction bases outside the gene matches: 3. This TCR derives from a man aged 18 to 35 who had mild COVID-19 (a few samples of this study predate the infection). Cell type and time point are not known. The V and J genes are TRBV18 and TRBJ2-2; 9 nucleotides align to TRBD1. Sample: PBMCs or a T cell subset sorted from them (not recorded which). The CDR3 DNA reads as TGTGCCAGCTCACCACGACAGGGGGTGGACACCGGGGAGCTGTTTTTT. This translates into CASSPRQGVDTGELFF.